This T cell receptor beta chain emerged from a study of blood T cell repertoires in COVID-19. Clones were sequenced by immunoSEQ multiplex PCR, and TCRdb holds only the in-frame ones, with some missing. The repertoire holds 150,000 or so clones, with 79% as singletons. The CDR3 is made up of 13 amino acids. V was cut by 3 bases and J by 1 base, with 6 bases left in between. The germline V gene encodes CDR1 LGHDT and CDR2 YNNKEL (reference sequence). Sequenced material: peripheral blood. The J gene is TRBJ2-5, the V gene TRBV3-1 (or the pseudogene TRBV3-2); tentative D call: TRBD2 (5 bases). This clonotype was obtained from a woman aged 60-70 years with COVID-19, enrolled during active disease. CDR3 sequence reads: CASSQLAQETQYF. DNA for the CDR3: TGTGCCAGCAGCCAGCTAGCCCAAGAGACCCAGTACTTC.